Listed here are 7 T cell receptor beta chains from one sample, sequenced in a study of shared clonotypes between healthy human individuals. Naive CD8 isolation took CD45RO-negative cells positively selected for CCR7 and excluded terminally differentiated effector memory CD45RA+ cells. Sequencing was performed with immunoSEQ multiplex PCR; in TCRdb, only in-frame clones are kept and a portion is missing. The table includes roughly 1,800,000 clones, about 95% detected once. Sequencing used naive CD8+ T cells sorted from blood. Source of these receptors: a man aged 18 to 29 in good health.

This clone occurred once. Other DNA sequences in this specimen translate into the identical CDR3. The chain's CDR3 is CASSYSGSQETQYF. The CDR3 DNA reads TGTGCCAGCAGTTACTCGGGGAGTCAGGAGACCCAGTACTTC. This chain connects TRBV6-5 to TRBJ2-5, with D perhaps TRBD2 (5 bases). Germline V gene data show CDR1 as MNHEY and CDR2 as SVGAGI. The CDR3 sequence is 14 residues long. V lost 0 bases, J lost 5 bases, and 10 bases lay in between.

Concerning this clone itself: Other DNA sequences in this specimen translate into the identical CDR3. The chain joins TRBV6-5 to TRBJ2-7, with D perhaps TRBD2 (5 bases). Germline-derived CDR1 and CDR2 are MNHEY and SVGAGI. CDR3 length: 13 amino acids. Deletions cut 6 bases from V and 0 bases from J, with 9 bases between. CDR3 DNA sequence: TGTGCCAGCAGCCCGGGGTCCTCCTACGAGCAGTACTTC. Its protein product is CASSPGSSYEQYF.

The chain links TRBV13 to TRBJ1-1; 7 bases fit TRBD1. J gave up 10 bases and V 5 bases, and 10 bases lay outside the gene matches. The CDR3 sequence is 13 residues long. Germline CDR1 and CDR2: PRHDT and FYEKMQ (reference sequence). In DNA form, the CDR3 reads TGTGCCAGCAGCGCGGGACAGAACATCGGAGCTTTCTTT. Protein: CASSAGQNIGAFF.

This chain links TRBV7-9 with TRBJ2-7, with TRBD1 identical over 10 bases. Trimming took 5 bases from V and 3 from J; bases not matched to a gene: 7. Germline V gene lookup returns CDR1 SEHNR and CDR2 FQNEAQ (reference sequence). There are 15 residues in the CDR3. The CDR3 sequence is CASSAGQGHYYEQYF. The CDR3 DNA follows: TGTGCCAGCAGCGCGGGACAGGGGCATTACTACGAGCAGTACTTC.

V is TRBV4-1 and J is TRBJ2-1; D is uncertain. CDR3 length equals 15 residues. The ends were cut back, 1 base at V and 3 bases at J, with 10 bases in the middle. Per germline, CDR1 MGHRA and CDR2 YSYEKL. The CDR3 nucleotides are TGCGCCAGCAGCCAAGTAGTATCAGACTACAATGAGCAGTTCTTC. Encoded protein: CASSQVVSDYNEQFF.

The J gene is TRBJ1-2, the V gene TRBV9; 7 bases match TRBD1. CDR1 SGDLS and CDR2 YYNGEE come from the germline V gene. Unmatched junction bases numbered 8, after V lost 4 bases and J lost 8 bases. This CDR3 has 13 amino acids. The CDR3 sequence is CASSQDRWTGYTF. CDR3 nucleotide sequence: TGTGCCAGCAGCCAGGACAGGTGGACGGGCTACACCTTC.

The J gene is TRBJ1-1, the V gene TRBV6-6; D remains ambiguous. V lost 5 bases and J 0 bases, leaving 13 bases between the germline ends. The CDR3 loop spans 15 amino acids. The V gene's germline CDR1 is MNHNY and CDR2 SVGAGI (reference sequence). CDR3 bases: TGTGCCAGCAGTCAACCGGGGTTTATGAACACTGAAGCTTTCTTT. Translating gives CASSQPGFMNTEAFF.